This TCR beta chain appears in the sequencing data of a study of blood T cell repertoires in COVID-19 (dated by TCRdb to 2019 to 2021). Describing the broader study: The collaborator samples originated in the United States, Italy and Spain and spanned the acute and convalescent phases of COVID-19. The material from the prospective study consisted of cDNA or gDNA derived from T cells, B-cell-depleted T cells, or PBMCs. The dataset comprised deeply sampled blood TCRbeta repertoires from subjects exposed to, actively infected with, or recovered from COVID-19. The repertoires were made available in a free public database intended to serve as a resource for research on the immune response to SARS-CoV-2. The samples were drawn from two sources: the first 160 participants of the ongoing ImmuneRACE study, and 1,200 or so subjects contributed by 6 global collaborators. Sample metadata almost always included a de-identified subject ID, COVID-19 status, age in years and sex. Where HLA class I and class II types were available, the types were taken from metadata supplied by the sample provider, not from assay-based typing. Points the paper makes about the study in general: The quantity of clinical and demographic metadata differed by source and by participant and was supplied without curation.

The cysteine opens and the phenylalanine closes a CDR3 of 13 amino acids. Just CDR3 DNA is preserved here, 39 bases in frame from base 1. A distance of 8 bases separates the germline ends of V and J, which lose 1 base and 4 bases respectively. The immunoSEQ Assay, a bias-controlled multiplex PCR, was used to amplify TCRbeta CDR3 regions from genomic DNA. The authors' analysis ran thus. The number of nucleated cells in each sample was estimated from the amplification of reference gene primers within the assay. To quantify the absolute abundance of each unique TCRbeta CDR3 rearrangement, sequence reads were collapsed and filtered. For each sample, productive Simpson clonality was calculated as the square root of Simpson's diversity index across productive rearrangements. Here the immuneACCESS table is served through TCRdb, limited to in-frame sequences with V and J called. Missing clones are a known gap in these copies; in checked studies unresolved V genes cover under half, and the rest lacks a known reason. V and J calls and clone size follow that table, whereas D and trimming were derived from the DNA. Within this sample are about 190,000 clones, with roughly 90% of them counted one time only. The top ten constitute about 7% of the sample.

Collaborating institutions collected whole blood in K2EDTA tubes following their own protocols. Collaborator samples were shipped for TCRbeta analysis as frozen whole blood, isolated PBMCs, or DNA extracted from either sample type. This clone appeared a single time. The antigen it binds to is not known. No per-base quality is available; no much larger clone lies one base away. The sequencing sample was made of peripheral blood. The receptor was isolated from a middle-aged man with acute or convalescent COVID-19. The rearrangement combines TRBV12-3 or TRBV12-4 with TRBJ2-7, and perhaps TRBD2 as D gene, on 5 matching bases. CDR3 sequence: CASSLDGEYEQYF. In nucleotide form, the sequence is TGTGCCAGCAGTTTAGACGGGGAGTACGAGCAGTACTTC.